This record concerns one T cell receptor beta chain sequence. TCRdb's copy holds only in-frame clones and misses some; the assay was immunoSEQ multiplex PCR. The sample lists some 2,500,000 clones, approximately 93% seen once, with approximately 0.36% in the top ten. This sample is drawn from a study of shared clonotypes between healthy human individuals. This CDR3 contains 15 residues. J was trimmed by 5 bases and V by 1 base; bases with no gene match: 7. Germline V gene lookup returns CDR1 MGHRA and CDR2 YSYEKL. The rearrangement joins TRBV4-1 to TRBJ2-5; the match to TRBD2 covers 7 bases. This sequence was found in a man aged 18 to 29 in good health. Some clones in this sample may be carry-over from other donors' samples. The specimen was naive CD4+ T cells from PBMCs. Subset meaning: CD45RA+ positively selected. Here the CDR3 DNA reads TGCGCCAGCAGCCAAGGGTGGACTAGAATGGAGACCCAGTACTTC. Encoded protein: CASSQGWTRMETQYF.